Following are 14 T cell receptor beta chains from one sample sequenced in a study of cytomegalovirus exposure and HLA in healthy donors. PCR primers comprised 60 Vbeta and 13 Jbeta primers. TCRdb keeps only in-frame clones here, not all; method: immunoSEQ multiplex PCR. This table holds approximately 100,000 clones, more than 65% found once. The sample comprised PBMCs. Every receptor here comes from a woman under 30 in good health and CMV-seropositive.

This sequence joins TRBV6-5 and TRBJ2-1; a weak D match, TRBD2 (5 bases). Per germline, CDR1 MNHEY and CDR2 SVGAGI. Trimming took 7 bases from V and 7 from J, leaving 14 bases between them. The length of the CDR3 is 13 residues. CDR3 sequence reads: CASTWVTGNEQFF. In DNA, the CDR3 is TGTGCCAGCACCTGGGTGACGGGAAATGAGCAGTTCTTC.

The gene calls are TRBV7-9 and TRBJ2-1; no clear D. Germline lookup yields CDR1 SEHNR and CDR2 FQNEAQ (reference sequence). CDR3 length equals 14 residues. V lost 4 bases to trimming and J lost 3 bases, with 10 bases between them. The CDR3 nucleotides read TGTGCCAGCAGCTCCCACGCGGACTACAATGAGCAGTTCTTC. This translates into CASSSHADYNEQFF.

CDR3 DNA: TGTGCCAGCAGTTACATCAGGACAGGGGGGGAGACCCAGTACTTC. Its protein is CASSYIRTGGETQYF. The chain joins TRBV6-5 to TRBJ2-5; 10 bases line up with TRBD1. The CDR3 is 15 residues long. Germline CDR1 and CDR2: MNHEY and SVGAGI. Trimming cost V 2 bases and J 5 bases; bases outside gene matches: 5.

The V and J genes are TRBV12-5 and TRBJ1-1; 7 bases align to TRBD1. The CDR3 loop spans 14 amino acids. Germline CDR1 and CDR2: LGHNT and FRNRAP. Trimming took 1 base from V and 4 from J; bases not matched to a gene: 3. Here the CDR3 DNA reads TGTGCTAGTGGTTTGGGACAGGGCCCCACTGAAGCTTTCTTT. Its protein product is CASGLGQGPTEAFF. The whole variable domain, remainder taken from reference TRBV12-5 and TRBJ1-1, is DARVTQTPRHKVTEMGQEVTMRCQPILGHNTVFWYRQTMMQGLELLAYFRNRAPLDDSGMPKDRFSAEMPDATLATLKIQPSEPRDSAVYFCASGLGQGPTEAFFGQGTRLTVV.

This clone showed up just a few times. The chain couples TRBV10-3 to TRBJ1-1; TRBD1 might be the D (5 bases). This CDR3 spans 12 amino acids. In germline, CDR1 is ENHRY, CDR2 SYGVKD. V was cut by 1 base and J by 5 bases, with 5 bases left in between. The chain's CDR3 is CAISEYRTEAFF. The DNA for the CDR3 is TGTGCCATCAGTGAGTACAGGACTGAAGCTTTCTTT.

In this sample, this clone turned up many times. The chain couples TRBV7-3 to TRBJ2-1; a weak D match, TRBD1 (6 bases). Germline V gene data show CDR1 as SGHTA and CDR2 as FQGTGA. Trimming pared 2 bases from V and 0 bases from J, leaving 14 bases between. The CDR3 has 17 residues. CDR3 residues: CASSLSVGQSSYNEQFF. CDR3 nucleotide sequence: TGTGCCAGCAGCTTATCGGTCGGACAGAGCTCCTACAATGAGCAGTTCTTC.

This clone is a singleton in its sample. The chain links TRBV7-2 to TRBJ2-3; TRBD2 might be the D (6 bases). This CDR3 is built from 14 residues. Germline V gene lookup returns CDR1 SGHTA and CDR2 FQGNSA. Between the trimmed V and J ends, which lost 11 bases and 3 bases, there was a span of 18 bases. The CDR3 DNA sequence: TGTGCCTCAAGCTGGAGAGGAGGGACAGATACGCAGTATTTT. It yields the protein CASSWRGGTDTQYF.

The chain carries TRBV5-4 and TRBJ2-7, with a weak D call TRBD1 (6 bases). The V gene lost 5 bases and the J gene lost 0 bases, with 15 bases spanning the gap. The CDR3 has 15 residues. CDR1 is SGHNT and CDR2 is YYREEE in the germline V gene (reference sequence). The CDR3 DNA reads as TGTGCCAGCAGACCGGACAGTTATAGCTCCTACGAGCAGTACTTC. It translates to CASRPDSYSSYEQYF.

In its sample, this clone was seen a few times. The genes are TRBV2 and TRBJ1-4; D remains unclear. CDR1 is SNHLY and CDR2 is FYNNEI in the germline V gene. The CDR3 spans 15 residues. V shed 3 bases and J shed 8 bases, with 16 bases lying between them. CDR3 loop: CASSDPGMDREKLFF. The CDR3 region has the DNA TGTGCCAGCAGTGACCCGGGAATGGATAGGGAAAAACTGTTTTTT.

A few counts support this clone. The CDR3 region has the DNA TGCGCCAGCAGCCAAGAAGAGACTAGCGGCCTCTACGAGCAGTACTTC. This codes for CASSQEETSGLYEQYF. The rearrangement links TRBV4-3 to TRBJ2-7; TRBD2 aligns across 9 bases. Trimming took 0 bases from V and 3 from J; bases not matched to a gene: 6. Germline values: CDR1 LGHNA, CDR2 YSLEER. The CDR3 is made up of 16 amino acids.

The J gene is TRBJ2-7, the V gene TRBV20-1; D unclear. V lost 5 bases, J lost 5 bases, and 7 bases lay in between. Germline V gene lookup returns CDR1 DFQATT and CDR2 SNEGSKA (reference sequence). The CDR3 runs to 10 residues. The CDR3 bases are TGCAGTGCTTCAAGAGACGAGCAGTACTTC. This sequence encodes CSASRDEQYF.

The chain recombines TRBV5-1 with TRBJ1-2; 8 nucleotides align to TRBD1. The germline V gene has CDR1 SGHRS and CDR2 YFSETQ. The J segment lost 7 bases and the V segment lost 0 bases, leaving 11 bases of the junction unmatched. The CDR3 contains 16 residues. CDR3: CASSLGGQGISSGYTF. Here the CDR3 DNA reads TGCGCCAGCAGCTTGGGCGGACAGGGCATCTCCAGTGGCTACACCTTC.

The chain uses TRBV29-1 and TRBJ1-3, with D possibly being TRBD1 (6 bases). Germline V gene sequence: CDR1 SQVTM, CDR2 ANQGSEA. The CDR3 covers 14 residues. Trimming cost V 6 bases and J 1 base, with 13 bases left between them. This CDR3 reads CSVGSGQSGNTIYF. In DNA form, the CDR3 reads TGCAGCGTCGGGTCCGGACAGTCTGGAAACACCATATATTTT.

The chain joins TRBV10-2 to TRBJ1-5, with 8 bases identical to TRBD1. Germline lookup yields CDR1 WSHSY and CDR2 SAAADI. Losses at the gene ends were 5 bases for V and 1 base for J; bases not matched to a gene: 4. The CDR3 is made up of 15 amino acids. The CDR3 spells CASSLRDRSNQPQHF. The CDR3 DNA is TGCGCCAGCAGTCTCCGGGACAGGAGCAATCAGCCCCAGCATTTT.